The 2 T cell receptor beta chains below come from one sample, sequenced in a study of T cell responses to AZD1222 COVID-19 vaccine. Method: immunoSEQ multiplex PCR; TCRdb's copy keeps in-frame clones and lacks some. Here the sample spans about 130,000 clones, about 85% being singletons. Sequenced here: peripheral blood, sampled on day 0 of AZD1222 vaccination. These receptors all stem from an adult in good health.

V is TRBV5-1 and J is TRBJ2-7; D is undetermined. There are 12 residues in the CDR3. The V end lost 2 bases, the J end lost 5 bases, and 8 bases lay between the germline ends. Looked up from germline, CDR1 is SGHRS and CDR2 is YFSETQ. CDR3 bases: TGCGCCAGCAGCTTAATAGAGAACGAGCAGTACTTC. This sequence encodes CASSLIENEQYF.

The chain combines TRBV9 with TRBJ2-7, with no clear D. Trimming removed 5 bases at V and 3 bases at J, with 9 bases between. CDR1 is SGDLS, CDR2 YYNGEE, per germline. The CDR3 contains 12 residues. The CDR3 DNA sequence: TGTGCCAGCAGTGGGGTAGGCTACGAGCAGTACTTC. It codes for CASSGVGYEQYF.